Below are 18 T cell receptor beta chains sequenced from a single sample in a study of T cell repertoires in cytomegalovirus infection. Antigen specificity for these receptors is unknown. TCRdb independently ran MiXCR on the reads; one entry per CDR3 protein. The sample records 600,000 to 700,000 distinct CDR3 sequences, around 32% being singletons. This sample comprised cultured PBMCs, obtained from culture after CMV antigen stimulation. Receptors originate from a human donor in good health (CMV status not recorded). Some clones in this sample may be carry-over from other donors' samples.

V is TRBV12-3 or TRBV12-4 and J is TRBJ2-7; maybe TRBD2 (7 bases). The CDR3 is 14 amino acids. With 6 bases removed from V and 7 bases from J, the gap between germline ends came to 19 bases. The CDR3 DNA is TGTGCCAGCAGACCAAGCGGGACATCGAAAGAGCAGTACTTC. This codes for CASRPSGTSKEQYF.

This clonotype has only a few counts. The chain combines TRBV7-2 with TRBJ1-5, with a possible D match to TRBD1 (5 bases). The V end lost 6 bases, the J end lost 5 bases, and 11 bases lay between the germline ends. The CDR3 contains 13 residues. Looked up from germline, CDR1 is SGHTA and CDR2 is FQGNSA. Written as DNA, the CDR3 is TGTGCCAGCAGTCGGGGCATGGATCAGCCCCAGCATTTT. Translated, it gives CASSRGMDQPQHF.

The sample holds many counts of this clonotype. The chain has TRBV7-2 and TRBJ2-7; D unclear. The germline V gene has CDR1 SGHTA and CDR2 FQGNSA. The length of the CDR3 is 14 residues. V lost 2 bases and J lost 4, with 12 bases in between. DNA of the CDR3: TGTGCCAGCAGCTTATTTGTGGTTGGTTACGAGCAGTACTTC. Its translation is CASSLFVVGYEQYF.

This clonotype was detected a few times. This chain links TRBV4-3 with TRBJ1-1, with no clear D. Germline V lookup: CDR1 LGHNA, CDR2 YSLEER. CDR3 length: 17 amino acids. V lost 0 bases to trimming and J lost 1 base, with 15 bases between them. The CDR3 protein is CASSQDGPGRANTEAFF. The CDR3 nucleotides read TGCGCCAGCAGCCAAGATGGGCCGGGAAGGGCGAACACTGAAGCTTTCTTT.

The chain carries TRBV5-5 and TRBJ2-3; D uncertain. Germline V lookup: CDR1 SGHKS, CDR2 YYEKEE (reference sequence). The length of the CDR3 is 14 residues. V lost 4 bases, J lost 5 bases, and 14 bases lay in between. CDR3 protein: CASSTDSLRDTQYF. In nucleotides, the CDR3 is TGTGCCAGCAGCACTGACTCCTTGAGAGATACGCAGTATTTT.

Here the CDR3 reads CASSARDRGTEAFF. For the CDR3, the DNA is TGTGCCAGCAGCGCCCGGGACAGGGGCACTGAAGCTTTCTTT. This chain connects TRBV7-8 to TRBJ1-1; 10 bases are a match to TRBD1. The CDR3 is 14 amino acids. Germline assignment: CDR1 SGHVS and CDR2 FQNEAQ. The V and J ends lost 5 bases and 4 bases, in that order; junction bases with no gene match: 4.

This clonotype was observed many times. The chain joins TRBV7-2 to TRBJ2-3; no reliable D call. Germline assignment: CDR1 SGHTA and CDR2 FQGNSA. This CDR3 has 15 residues. V was pared by 2 bases and J by 1 base, with 10 bases between. In nucleotides, the CDR3 is TGTGCCAGCAGCTTAAACTTCTTTCGCACAGATACGCAGTATTTT. Protein: CASSLNFFRTDTQYF.

This clonotype has a count of ten or more. This rearrangement joins TRBV7-2 to TRBJ2-3; D unclear. The length of the CDR3 is 14 residues. Germline V gene data show CDR1 as SGHTA and CDR2 as FQGNSA. The V end was cut by 5 bases, the J end by 2 bases, with 11 bases between. CDR3 coding DNA: TGTGCCAGCAGCCCCCGACTGCACACAGATACGCAGTATTTT. It translates to CASSPRLHTDTQYF.

The J gene is TRBJ2-5, the V gene TRBV7-6; a possible D gene is TRBD2 (5 bases). The CDR3 is 16 residues long. V lost 7 bases, J lost 5 bases, and 23 bases lay in between. Germline-derived CDR1 and CDR2 are SGHVS and FNYEAQ. CDR3 bases: TGTGCCAGCACCCCGGCTTTCCGCTATCCGGGGGAGACCCAGTACTTC. Its translation: CASTPAFRYPGETQYF.

The chain recombines TRBV18 with TRBJ1-2, with D perhaps matching TRBD1 (6 bases). V was shortened by 3 bases and J by 8 bases, with 16 bases between the two germline ends. Germline V gene lookup returns CDR1 KGHSH and CDR2 LQKENI. This CDR3 contains 14 residues. CDR3 protein: CASSPTQGAMGYTF. CDR3 bases: TGTGCCAGCTCACCTACACAGGGCGCAATGGGCTACACCTTC.

Many counts were recorded for this clonotype. The chain has TRBV7-2 and TRBJ1-2; perhaps TRBD1 as D (5 bases). Trimming removed 1 base from V and 8 bases from J, with 14 bases in between. Germline CDR1 is SGHTA and CDR2 is FQGNSA. The CDR3 spans 14 residues. The CDR3 DNA reads as TGTGCCAGCAGCTTAGTTGGCAGGGAGAGCGGCTACACCTTC. Amino acid sequence: CASSLVGRESGYTF.

The chain carries TRBV6-1 and TRBJ2-7; TRBD2 matches 7 bases. Trimming at V came to 11 bases and at J to 2 bases, leaving 9 bases not matched to a gene. The CDR3 contains 13 residues. CDR1 is MNHNS, CDR2 SASEGT, per germline. CDR3 in DNA: TGTGCCTCCGGGCGGGGGTCGACCTACGAGCAGTACTTC. Its translation is CASGRGSTYEQYF.

This clonotype was observed a handful of times. The chain couples TRBV6-6 to TRBJ1-1, with TRBD1 matching over 7 bases. From germline, CDR1 is MNHNY and CDR2 SVGAGI (reference sequence). The V gene end was trimmed by 0 bases and the J gene end by 1 base; junction bases not matched to a gene: 2. There are 15 residues in the CDR3. CDR3 nucleotide sequence: TGTGCCAGCAGTTACTCACGGACAGGGAACACTGAAGCTTTCTTT. This translates into CASSYSRTGNTEAFF.

This clonotype was detected only a few times. This chain links TRBV6-1 with TRBJ1-2; D gene ambiguous. Germline V gene sequence: CDR1 MNHNS, CDR2 SASEGT. The V gene lost 2 bases and the J gene lost 0 bases, with 1 base spanning the gap. This CDR3 is built from 12 residues. CDR3 region: CASSETNYGYTF. CDR3 nucleotides: TGTGCCAGCAGTGAAACTAACTATGGCTACACCTTC.

Only a few counts were recorded for this clonotype. DNA for the CDR3: TGTGCCAGCAGCTTGGACATGATTTGGACCCAGTACTTC. Encoded protein: CASSLDMIWTQYF. The chain uses TRBV7-8 and TRBJ2-5, with a possible D match to TRBD1 (5 bases). With 3 bases removed from V and 7 bases from J, the gap between germline ends came to 12 bases. The CDR3 is 13 residues long. The germline V gene encodes CDR1 SGHVS and CDR2 FQNEAQ.

V usage is TRBV15 and J usage is TRBJ1-5; D gene ambiguous. The CDR3 length is 14 residues. In germline, CDR1 is LNHNV, CDR2 YYDKDF (reference sequence). V dropped 2 bases and J dropped 6 bases, with 11 bases sitting between them. Here the CDR3 reads CATSRRGSLQPQHF. The CDR3 region has the DNA TGTGCCACCAGCAGACGGGGTAGCCTTCAGCCCCAGCATTTT.

This clonotype was detected ten times or more. This chain uses TRBV7-2 with TRBJ2-5; 10 nucleotides agree with TRBD2. After removal of 1 base from V and 2 bases from J, the junction contained 4 bases not matched to a gene. The CDR3 spans 16 residues. The germline gives CDR1 SGHTA, CDR2 FQGNSA. CDR3 sequence reads: CASSLGTSGIQETQYF. CDR3 in DNA: TGTGCCAGCAGCTTAGGGACTAGCGGAATTCAAGAGACCCAGTACTTC.

The rearrangement joins TRBV6-2 or TRBV6-3 to TRBJ1-1; D is unclear. Germline loops: CDR1 MNHEY, CDR2 SVGEGT. The CDR3 covers 13 residues. V dropped 2 bases and J dropped 6 bases, with 10 bases sitting between them. CDR3 bases: TGTGCCAGCAGTTACAAACAGTACCCTGAAGCTTTCTTT. It yields the protein CASSYKQYPEAFF.